The sequence of this TCR beta chain was determined in a study of T-cell reconstitution after alpha-beta-depleted transplantation in children. General observations from the study: In patients about two months after transplant, alpha-beta T cells reportedly arose from several hundred expanded graft clones. Surviving recipient T cells and thymic progenitors produced the high day-60 TCRbeta diversity seen in some patients. It was newly produced T cells that mostly accounted for T-cell counts and diversity one year after transplant.

Worth noting for this clonotype: Its target is unknown.

Unique molecular identifiers were incorporated when the TCRbeta library was constructed. TCRdb processed the PCR reads anew with MiXCR; each CDR3 protein has one entry. The data show about a million distinct CDR3 sequences, roughly 31% seen once. The CDR3 covers 14 residues. V shed 4 bases, J shed 9 bases, and the junction held 12 bases outside the gene matches. The sequencing used PBMCs, mostly from graft donor cells, collected 360 days after TCRalphabeta/CD19-depleted stem cell transplant. This clonotype originated in a boy in the first two years of life who had a stem cell transplant for SCID, so the T cells may come from the graft donor. V is TRBV12-3 or TRBV12-4 and J is TRBJ2-7; 7 nucleotides agree with TRBD1. CDR3 DNA sequence: TGTGCCAGCAGTTCCGGGACAGCCTTAAACGGGCAGTACTTC. It encodes CASSSGTALNGQYF.